This note documents a single T cell receptor beta chain sequence. The data were taken from a study of blood T cell repertoires in COVID-19. About the study: Collection of acute and convalescent COVID-19 samples took place in the United States, Italy and Spain. PBMCs, B-cell-depleted T cells, or T cells were the source of the cDNA or gDNA that made up the material.

The germline gives CDR1 SEHNR, CDR2 FQNEAQ (reference sequence). There are 17 residues in the CDR3. With 6 bases clipped from V and 4 bases from J, the junction kept 17 bases outside the gene matches. Authors' analysis steps: How many nucleated cells were present was estimated from reference gene primer amplification. Assay used: immunoSEQ multiplex PCR; TCRdb lists only in-frame clones, some missing. The V and J calls and clone size are taken from that table; D and trimming were inferred from the DNA. Among more than 95,000 clones listed, about 90% were seen once. This receptor was obtained from a human donor in a cohort sampled during active COVID-19. This chain connects TRBV7-9 to TRBJ1-2; TRBD1 agrees at 7 bases. Sequences were obtained from peripheral blood. The CDR3 DNA follows: TGTGCCAGCAGTTCCGGCACCGGGACAGCAAGGTCCTATGGCTACACCTTC. It is translated as CASSSGTGTARSYGYTF.